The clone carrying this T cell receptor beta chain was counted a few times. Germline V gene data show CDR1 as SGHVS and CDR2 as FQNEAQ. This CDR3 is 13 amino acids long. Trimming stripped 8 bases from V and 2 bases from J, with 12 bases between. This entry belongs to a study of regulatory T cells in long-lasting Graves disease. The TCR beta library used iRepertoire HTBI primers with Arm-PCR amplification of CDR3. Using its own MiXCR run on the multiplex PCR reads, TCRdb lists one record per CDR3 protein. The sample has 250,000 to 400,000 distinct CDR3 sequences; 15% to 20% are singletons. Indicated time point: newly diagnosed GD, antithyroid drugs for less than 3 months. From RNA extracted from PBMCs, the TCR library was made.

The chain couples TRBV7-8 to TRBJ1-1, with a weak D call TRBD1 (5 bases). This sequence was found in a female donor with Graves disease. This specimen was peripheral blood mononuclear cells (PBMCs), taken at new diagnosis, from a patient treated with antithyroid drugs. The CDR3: CASGYGDNTEAFF. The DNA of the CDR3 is TGTGCCAGCGGCTACGGGGACAACACTGAAGCTTTCTTT.